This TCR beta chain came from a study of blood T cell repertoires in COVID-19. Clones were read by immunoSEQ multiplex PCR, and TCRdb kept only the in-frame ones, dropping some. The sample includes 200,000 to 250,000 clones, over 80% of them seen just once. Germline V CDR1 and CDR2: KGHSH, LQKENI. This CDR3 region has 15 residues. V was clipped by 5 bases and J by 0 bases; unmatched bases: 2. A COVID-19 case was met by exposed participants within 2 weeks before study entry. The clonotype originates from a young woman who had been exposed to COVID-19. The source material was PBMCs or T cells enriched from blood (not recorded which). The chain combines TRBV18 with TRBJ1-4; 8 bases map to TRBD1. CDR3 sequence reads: CASSDRGTTNEKLFF. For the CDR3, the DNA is TGTGCCAGCTCAGACAGGGGAACAACTAATGAAAAACTGTTTTTT.